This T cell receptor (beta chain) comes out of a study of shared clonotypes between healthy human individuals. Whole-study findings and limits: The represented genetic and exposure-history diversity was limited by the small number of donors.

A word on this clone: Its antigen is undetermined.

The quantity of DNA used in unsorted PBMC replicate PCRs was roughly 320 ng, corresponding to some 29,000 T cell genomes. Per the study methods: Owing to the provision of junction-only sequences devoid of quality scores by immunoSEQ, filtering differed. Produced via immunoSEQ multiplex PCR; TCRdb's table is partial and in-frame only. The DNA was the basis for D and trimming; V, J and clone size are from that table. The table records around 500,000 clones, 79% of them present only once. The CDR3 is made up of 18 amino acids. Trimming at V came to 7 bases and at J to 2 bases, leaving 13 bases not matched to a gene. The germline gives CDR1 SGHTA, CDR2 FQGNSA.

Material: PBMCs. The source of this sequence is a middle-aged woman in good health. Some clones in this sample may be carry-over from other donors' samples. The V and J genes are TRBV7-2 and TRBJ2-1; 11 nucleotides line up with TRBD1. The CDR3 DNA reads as TGTGCCAGCATCTTTGCCCTGGACAGGGGGCGACCCTACAATGAGCAGTTCTTC. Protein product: CASIFALDRGRPYNEQFF.